This TCR beta chain was observed in a study of T cell clonality in common variable immunodeficiency. Study-wide findings and caveats: Reportedly, TCR beta sequences from common variable immunodeficiency showed fewer deletions and N-nucleotide insertions.

CVID subjects were 15 or so female and some 27 male, aged 9 to 64. This clone came up many times. The antigen is undetermined. From the germline J gene comes the end of the CDR3, since the read stops 3 residues before it. Clones were read by immunoSEQ multiplex PCR, and TCRdb kept only the in-frame ones, dropping some. The record shows 15,000 to 20,000 clones for this sample, with no singletons present. Germline V gene lookup returns CDR1 SNHLY and CDR2 FYNNEI. CDR3 length: 12 amino acids. V was cut by 5 bases and J by 1 base, with 6 bases left in between. The V call is TRBV2, the J call TRBJ2-7; D gene uncertain. The TCR sequence derives from a human donor with common variable immunodeficiency. The sequenced sample consisted of peripheral blood mononuclear cells. Incomplete CDR3 DNA: TGTGCCAGCAGTTTCAGTTCCTACGAG. Translating gives CASSFSSYE. The CDR3 in full is CASSFSSYEQYF.